This record concerns one T cell receptor beta chain sequence. Data came from immunoSEQ multiplex PCR; TCRdb stores just in-frame clones and leaves some out. The table lists roughly 35,000 clones, roughly 80% of them singletons. These data are taken from a study of OX40 agonist ivuxolimab in advanced cancers. Study-wide background: The dose-escalation cohort was over 65% male, with a mean age of 60 years, ranging roughly 20 to 90.

This CDR3 has 15 amino acids. Germline CDR1 is SGHDT and CDR2 is YYEEEE. The V gene end was trimmed by 0 bases and the J gene end by 5 bases; junction bases not matched to a gene: 5. The TCR comes from an adult with an advanced solid tumor such as melanoma, head and neck, liver or kidney cancer. The rearrangement links TRBV5-6 to TRBJ2-7, with 10 bases aligning to TRBD2. Material: CD4+ or CD8+ T cells sorted from blood, obtained in a trial of the OX40 agonist ivuxolimab. The CDR3 spells CASSLVPSGGHEQYF. In nucleotides, the CDR3 is TGTGCCAGCAGCTTGGTTCCTAGCGGGGGCCACGAGCAGTACTTC.